Listed here are 6 T cell receptor beta chains from one sample, sequenced in a study of Graves' ophthalmopathy and Graves' hyperthyroidism. Researchers took RNA transcripts and amplified TCR beta CDR3 regions from them. Second-round multiplex PCR came after a first-round RT-PCR that employed HTBI primers. TCRdb fed the multiplex PCR reads into MiXCR, producing one record per CDR3 protein. The sample contains hundreds of thousands of distinct CDR3 sequences, roughly 14% of which appear only once. The sequenced sample was blood. These receptors all stem from a woman aged 25 to 39 with Graves' ophthalmopathy.

Many counts were recorded for this clonotype. V and J are TRBV5-6 and TRBJ2-6; D unclear. The CDR3 loop spans 15 amino acids. V was clipped by 1 base and J by 1 base, with 6 bases between them. Germline V gene lookup returns CDR1 SGHDT and CDR2 YYEEEE. The CDR3 region is CASSLWGSGANVLTF. CDR3 sequence (DNA): TGTGCCAGCAGCTTGTGGGGATCTGGGGCCAACGTCCTGACTTTC. The full variable domain, in which reference TRBV5-6 and TRBJ2-6 provide the parts outside the CDR3, is DAGVTQSPTHLIKTRGQQVTLRCSPKSGHDTVSWYQQALGQGPQFIFQYYEEEERQRGNFPDRFSGHQFPNYSSELNVNALLLGDSALYLCASSLWGSGANVLTFGAGSRLTVL.

This clonotype was detected ten times or more. This chain joins TRBV29-1 and TRBJ2-7; possible D gene TRBD1, 5 bases. V lost 3 bases to trimming and J lost 2 bases, with 8 bases between them. The CDR3 spans 12 residues. Germline V gene sequence: CDR1 SQVTM, CDR2 ANQGSEA. The CDR3 DNA sequence: TGCAGCGTTGAGCAGGGCCCCTACGAGCAGTACTTC. This translates into CSVEQGPYEQYF.

In its sample, this clonotype was seen a few times. The V gene is TRBV7-9, the J gene TRBJ1-2; the match to TRBD1 covers 8 bases. Germline V gives CDR1 SEHNR, CDR2 FQNEAQ (reference sequence). V gave up 5 bases and J gave up 6 bases; unmatched junction bases: 8. The CDR3 contains 14 residues. The CDR3 reads CASSTHTTGDGYTF. The CDR3 DNA follows: TGTGCCAGCAGCACACACACGACAGGGGATGGCTACACCTTC.

The chain is built from TRBV6-1 and TRBJ2-2, with TRBD2 identical over 11 bases. In germline, CDR1 is MNHNS, CDR2 SASEGT. The V segment lost 8 bases and the J segment 3 bases; nucleotides outside the gene matches: 5. The CDR3 length is 15 residues. CDR3 sequence reads: CASGGLADYTGELFF. In DNA form, the CDR3 reads TGTGCCAGCGGGGGACTAGCGGATTACACCGGGGAGCTGTTTTTT.

This clonotype was detected many times. The chain employs TRBV2 and TRBJ1-6; the D gene is possibly TRBD1 (6 bases). CDR3 length: 13 residues. Germline CDR1 reads SNHLY; CDR2 reads FYNNEI. The V end was cut by 6 bases, the J end by 10 bases, with 13 bases between. The CDR3 reads CASSRQERSPLHF. DNA for the CDR3: TGTGCCAGCAGCAGACAGGAACGGTCACCCCTCCACTTT.

The CDR3: CATSDSLAGVYTGELFF. CDR3 bases: TGTGCCACCAGTGATTCCCTTGCGGGAGTGTACACCGGGGAGCTGTTTTTT. The rearrangement uses TRBV24-1 and TRBJ2-2, with TRBD2 matching over 7 bases. There are 17 residues in the CDR3. Germline trimming cut 2 bases from V and 3 bases from J; bases unmatched to any gene: 8. Germline V gene lookup returns CDR1 KGHDR and CDR2 SFDVKD.